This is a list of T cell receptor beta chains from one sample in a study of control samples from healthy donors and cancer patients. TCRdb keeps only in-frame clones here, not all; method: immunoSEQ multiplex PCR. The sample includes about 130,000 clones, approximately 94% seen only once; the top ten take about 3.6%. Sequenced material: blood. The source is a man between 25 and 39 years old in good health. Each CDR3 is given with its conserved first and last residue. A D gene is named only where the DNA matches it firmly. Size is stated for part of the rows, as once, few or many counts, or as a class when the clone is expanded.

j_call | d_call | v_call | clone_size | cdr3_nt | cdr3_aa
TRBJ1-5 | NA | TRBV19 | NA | TGTGCCAGTAGCAGCAGAGGAGATCAGCCCCAGCATTTT | CASSSRGDQPQHF
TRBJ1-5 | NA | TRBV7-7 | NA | TGTGCTAGCAGCCGAGGGGTGGAGAGTCCGAGCAATCAGCCCCAGCATTTT | CASSRGVESPSNQPQHF
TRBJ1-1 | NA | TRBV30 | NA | TGTGCCTGGAGTGCTGAGTCCCGAAAAGCTTTCTTT | CAWSAESRKAFF
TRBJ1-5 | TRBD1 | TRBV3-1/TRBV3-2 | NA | TGTGCCAGCAGCCGACAGGGTGGTCAGCCCCAGCATTTT | CASSRQGGQPQHF
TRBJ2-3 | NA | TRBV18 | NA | TGTGCCAGCTCACTCCTAACTAGCACAGATACGCAGTATTTT | CASSLLTSTDTQYF
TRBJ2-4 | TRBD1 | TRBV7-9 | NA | TGTGCCAGCAGCTCCCGGGACAGGGAAAACATTCAGTACTTC | CASSSRDRENIQYF
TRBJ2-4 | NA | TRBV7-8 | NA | TGTGCCAGCAGCTTAGCAAGACGGGGGGCCAGAGCCAAAAACATTCAGTACTTC | CASSLARRGARAKNIQYF
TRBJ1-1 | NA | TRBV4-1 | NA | TGCGCCAGCAGCCAATGGGCGGGGCCGAACACTGAAGCTTTCTTT | CASSQWAGPNTEAFF
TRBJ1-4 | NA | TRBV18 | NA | TGTGCCAGCTCACCGCAGGGAACTAATGAAAAACTGTTTTTT | CASSPQGTNEKLFF
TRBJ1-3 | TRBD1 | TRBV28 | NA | TGTGCCAGCAAACAGGGGTCGGTTGGAAACACCATATATTTT | CASKQGSVGNTIYF
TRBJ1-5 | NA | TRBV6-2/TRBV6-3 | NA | TGTGCCAGCAGTTATTTGACAGTCGATCAGCCCCAGCATTTT | CASSYLTVDQPQHF
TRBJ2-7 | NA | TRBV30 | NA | TGTGCCTGGACCCAGACAGGAAATTCCTACGAGCAGTACTTC | CAWTQTGNSYEQYF
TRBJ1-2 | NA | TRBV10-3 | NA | TGTGCCATCAGTTTACAGGGTTATGGCTACACCTTC | CAISLQGYGYTF
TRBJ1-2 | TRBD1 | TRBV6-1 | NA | TGTGCCAGCAGTGACCTACCGGGACAGGGGAGAGGCTACACCTTC | CASSDLPGQGRGYTF
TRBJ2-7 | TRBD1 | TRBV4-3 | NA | TGCGCCAGCAGCCAAGCCTCGGGCAGGGGGTCCTACGAGCAGTACTTC | CASSQASGRGSYEQYF
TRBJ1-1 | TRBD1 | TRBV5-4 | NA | TGTGCCAGCAGCCCGCGGGACAGAAACACTGAAGCTTTCTTT | CASSPRDRNTEAFF
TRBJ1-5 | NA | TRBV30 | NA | TGTGCCTGGAGTAAAGGCCAGGGGTTTGAGCCCCAGCATTTT | CAWSKGQGFEPQHF
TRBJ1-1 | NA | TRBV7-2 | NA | TGTGCCAGCAGCTTAGTGGGTGGGAACACTGAAGCTTTCTTT | CASSLVGGNTEAFF
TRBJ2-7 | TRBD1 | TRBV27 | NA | TGTGCCAGCAGATATACCAGGGGGCCCTACGAGCAGTACTTC | CASRYTRGPYEQYF
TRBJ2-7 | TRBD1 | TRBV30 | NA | TGTGCCTGGAGTGTGATAGGACAGGGAGATTACGAGCAGTACTTC | CAWSVIGQGDYEQYF
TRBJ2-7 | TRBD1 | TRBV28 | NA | TGTGCCAGCAGTTTTTTGGACAGGGGGACGAAGCAGTACTTC | CASSFLDRGTKQYF
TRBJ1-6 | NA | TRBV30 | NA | TGTGCCTGGAGTTTTGGCGCCCGGATCCGTTCACCCCTCCACTTT | CAWSFGARIRSPLHF
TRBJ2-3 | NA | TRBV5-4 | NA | TGTGCCAGCACCCGGGAAACAGATACGCAGTATTTT | CASTRETDTQYF
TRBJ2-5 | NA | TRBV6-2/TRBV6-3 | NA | TGTGCCAGCAGTTACCACAGGGAGTCCCCCGGCGTAGCGGAGACCCAGTACTTC | CASSYHRESPGVAETQYF
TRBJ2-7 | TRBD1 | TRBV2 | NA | TGTGCCAGCAGATTACGACAGGGGGGAAGCTACGAGCAGTACTTC | CASRLRQGGSYEQYF
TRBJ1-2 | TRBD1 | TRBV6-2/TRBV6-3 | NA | TGTGCCAGCAGTTACTCGACAGGGGGCGACTATGGCTACACCTTC | CASSYSTGGDYGYTF
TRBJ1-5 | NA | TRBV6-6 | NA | TGTGCCAGCAGTGTCCCCGGGACCGGCAATCAGCCCCAGCATTTT | CASSVPGTGNQPQHF
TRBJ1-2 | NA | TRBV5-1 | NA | TGCGCCAGCAGCTTGGGCCGGCACAGGACTAACTATGGCTACACCTTC | CASSLGRHRTNYGYTF
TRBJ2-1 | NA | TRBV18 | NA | TGTGCCAGCTCGCCAAGCCTTAAGGACAGCGAATTGGACAATGAGCAGTTCTTC | CASSPSLKDSELDNEQFF
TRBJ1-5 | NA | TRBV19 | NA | TGTGCCAGTAGTATGGGGACCTCTTCTGATCAGCCCCAGCATTTT | CASSMGTSSDQPQHF
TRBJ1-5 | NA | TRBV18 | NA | TGTGCCAGCTCACCGACAGGAAATAGCAATCAGCCCCAGCATTTT | CASSPTGNSNQPQHF
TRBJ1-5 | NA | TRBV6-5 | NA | TGTGCCAGCAGTTACGATGGCAATCAGCCCCAGCATTTT | CASSYDGNQPQHF
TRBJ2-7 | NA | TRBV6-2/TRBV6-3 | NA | TGTGCCAGCAGCTGGACAGTCCACGAGCAGTACTTC | CASSWTVHEQYF
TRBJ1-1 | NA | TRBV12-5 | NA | TGTGCTAGTGGTCCAAACACTGAAGCTTTCTTT | CASGPNTEAFF
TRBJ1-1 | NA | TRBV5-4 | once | TGTGCCAGCAGCTTGCCGGGGGTGACTGAAGCTTTCTTT | CASSLPGVTEAFF
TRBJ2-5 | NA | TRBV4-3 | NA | TGCGCCAGCAGCCAAGAACGGGGCATAGGGGGGGAGACCCAGTACTTC | CASSQERGIGGETQYF
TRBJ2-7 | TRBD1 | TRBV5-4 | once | TGTGCCAGCAGCTTGGGCGGCGCAGGGGGTATCTACGAGCAGTACTTC | CASSLGGAGGIYEQYF
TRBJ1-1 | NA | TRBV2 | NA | TGTGCCAGCAGTGTCAGGGGCATGAACACTGAAGCTTTCTTT | CASSVRGMNTEAFF
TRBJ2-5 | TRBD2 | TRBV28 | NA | TGTGCCAGCAGTCCGCTTGGGCGGGGGAGTGAGACCCAGTACTTC | CASSPLGRGSETQYF
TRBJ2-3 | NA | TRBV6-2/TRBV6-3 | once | TGTGCCAGCAGTAGAACGGTTGTCACAGATACGCAGTATTTT | CASSRTVVTDTQYF
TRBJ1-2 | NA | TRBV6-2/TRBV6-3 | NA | TGTGCCAGCAGTTACACTACTGGCGTCTACGGCTACACCTTC | CASSYTTGVYGYTF
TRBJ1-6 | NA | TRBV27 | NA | TGTGCCAGCAGTTTCGCAGGGCCCTATAATTCACCCCTCCACTTT | CASSFAGPYNSPLHF
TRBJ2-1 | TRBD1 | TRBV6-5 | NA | TGTGCCAGCGCGCGGACAGGGGATGTCAATGAGCAGTTCTTC | CASARTGDVNEQFF
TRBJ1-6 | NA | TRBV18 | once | TGTGCCAGCTCACTGTTGGGCCGGCAGGATTCACCCCTCCACTTT | CASSLLGRQDSPLHF
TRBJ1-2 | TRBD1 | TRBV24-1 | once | TGTGCCACCAGTGATGACCGCACAGGGGTCTATGGCTACACCTTC | CATSDDRTGVYGYTF
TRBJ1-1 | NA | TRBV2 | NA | TGTGCCAGCAGGGTATGGGGGAGGACTGAAGCTTTCTTT | CASRVWGRTEAFF
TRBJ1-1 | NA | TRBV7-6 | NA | TGTGCCAGCGGGGGAGGGGGCACTGAAGCTTTCTTT | CASGGGGTEAFF
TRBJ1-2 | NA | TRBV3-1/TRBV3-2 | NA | TGTGCCAGCAGCCAAGGGTCCGCGAATTTCTATGGCTACACCTTC | CASSQGSANFYGYTF
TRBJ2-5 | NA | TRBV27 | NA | TGTGCCAGCAGTCCTCTTTGGGGAGAGACCCAGTACTTC | CASSPLWGETQYF
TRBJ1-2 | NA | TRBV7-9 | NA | TGTGCCAGCAGCTTACAATCATCGTATGGCTACACCTTC | CASSLQSSYGYTF
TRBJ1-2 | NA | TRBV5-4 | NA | TGTGCCAGCAGCTTGTATGCAGGGGAGTATGGCTACACCTTC | CASSLYAGEYGYTF
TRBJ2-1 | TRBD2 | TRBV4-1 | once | TGCGCCAGCAGCCAAGACCCATCCGGGGGGGCCAATGAGCAGTTCTTC | CASSQDPSGGANEQFF